This TCR beta chain was sequenced during a study of early T cells in non-severe SARS-CoV-2 infection. Study summary: Bulk RNA from unsorted whole blood was sequenced; chains were unpaired. Study-wide results and caveats: Using VDJdb, the matching emphasized anti-spike CD8 responses while missing private and CD4 specificities.

In this sample, this clonotype turned up many times. Antigen specificity is unknown. Unique molecular identifiers (one per individual cDNA molecule) were attached. TCRdb used MiXCR to reprocess the 5' RACE reads, holding one entry per CDR3 protein. Of about 26,000 distinct CDR3 sequences in the sample, 4% to 5% were seen once. Sequenced: whole blood. This receptor was obtained from an adult who was a healthcare worker with PCR-confirmed SARS-CoV-2 infection or an uninfected control (not recorded which).

The CDR3 bases are TGTGCCAGCAGCCTACTCGAAGGGGGAGGAGACACTGAAGCTTTCTTT. It encodes CASSLLEGGGDTEAFF. V is TRBV11-1 and J is TRBJ1-1; maybe TRBD1 (6 bases). There are 16 residues in the CDR3. V lost 5 bases and J lost 3, with 19 bases in between. Germline-derived CDR1 and CDR2 are SGHAT and FQDESV (reference sequence).